This T cell receptor beta chain was sequenced in a study of T-cell memory formation after mild COVID-19. V was cut by 4 bases and J by 5 bases, with 13 bases left in between. The CDR3 covers 14 residues. Germline V gene lookup returns CDR1 SGHKS and CDR2 YYEKEE (reference sequence). Constant-segment-primed 5'RACE gave TCR alpha and TCR beta cDNA libraries with sample barcodes and UMIs. TCRdb independently ran MiXCR on the 5' RACE reads; one entry per CDR3 protein. The sample holds roughly 140,000 distinct CDR3 sequences; more than 13% are singletons and the top ten take about 29%. This clonotype was counted ten times or more.

Sequencing was performed on PBMCs or a T cell subset sorted from them (not recorded which). This sequence was found in an adult woman who had mild COVID-19 (a few samples of this study predate the infection). Cell type and time point are not known. The V and J genes are TRBV5-5 and TRBJ2-1; the D is unclear. This chain's CDR3 is CASSPYLGHNEQFF. Written as DNA, the CDR3 is TGTGCCAGCAGCCCCTATCTAGGACACAATGAGCAGTTCTTC.